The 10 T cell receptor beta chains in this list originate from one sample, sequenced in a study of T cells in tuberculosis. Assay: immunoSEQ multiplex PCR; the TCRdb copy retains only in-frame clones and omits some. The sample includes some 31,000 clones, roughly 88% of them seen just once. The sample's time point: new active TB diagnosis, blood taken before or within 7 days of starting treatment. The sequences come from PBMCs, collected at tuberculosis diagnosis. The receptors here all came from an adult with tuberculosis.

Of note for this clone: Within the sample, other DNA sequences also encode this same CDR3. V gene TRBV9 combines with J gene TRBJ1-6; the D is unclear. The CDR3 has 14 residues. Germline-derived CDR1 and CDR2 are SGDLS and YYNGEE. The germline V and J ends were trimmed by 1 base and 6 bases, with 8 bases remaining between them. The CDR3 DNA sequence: TGTGCCAGCAGCGTAACATTTGGTAATTCACCCCTCCACTTT. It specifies CASSVTFGNSPLHF.

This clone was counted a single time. The CDR3 spells CASTSNRANEKLFF. The CDR3 coding sequence is TGTGCCAGCACTAGTAACAGGGCTAATGAAAAACTGTTTTTT. The chain recombines TRBV27 with TRBJ1-4; D might be TRBD1 (6 bases). V gave up 7 bases and J gave up 3 bases, with 12 bases separating them. The CDR3 has 14 residues. The germline V gene encodes CDR1 MNHEY and CDR2 SMNVEV (reference sequence). Using reference TRBV27 and TRBJ1-4 for the parts outside the CDR3, the full variable domain is EAQVTQNPRYLITVTGKKLTVTCSQNMNHEYMSWYRQDPGLGLRQIYYSMNVEVTDKGDVPEGYKVSRKEKRNFPLILESPSPNQTSLYFCASTSNRANEKLFFGSGTQLSVL.

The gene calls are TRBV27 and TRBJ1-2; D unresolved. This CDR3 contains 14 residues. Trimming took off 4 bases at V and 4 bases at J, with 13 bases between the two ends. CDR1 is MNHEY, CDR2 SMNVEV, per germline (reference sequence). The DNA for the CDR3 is TGTGCCAGCAGTTCCGCGGCCGGAGCCTATGGCTACACCTTC. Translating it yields CASSSAAGAYGYTF.

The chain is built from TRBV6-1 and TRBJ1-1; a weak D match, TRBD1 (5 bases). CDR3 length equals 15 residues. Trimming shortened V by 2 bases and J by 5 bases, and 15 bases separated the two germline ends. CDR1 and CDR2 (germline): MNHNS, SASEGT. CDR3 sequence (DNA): TGTGCCAGCAGTGAACTAGGGGAGGTCGTGACTGAAGCTTTCTTT. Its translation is CASSELGEVVTEAFF.

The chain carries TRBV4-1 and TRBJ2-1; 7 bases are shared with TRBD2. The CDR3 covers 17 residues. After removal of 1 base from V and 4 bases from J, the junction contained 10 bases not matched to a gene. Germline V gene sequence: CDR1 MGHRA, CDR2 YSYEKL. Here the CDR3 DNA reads TGCGCCAGCAGCCAAGCGGGCTGGGAGGGACTTTACAATGAGCAGTTCTTC. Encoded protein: CASSQAGWEGLYNEQFF.

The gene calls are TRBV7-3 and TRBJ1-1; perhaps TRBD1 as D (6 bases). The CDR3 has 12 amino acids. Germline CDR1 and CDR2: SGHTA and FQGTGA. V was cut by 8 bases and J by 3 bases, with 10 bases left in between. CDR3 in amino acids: CASGGPYTEAFF. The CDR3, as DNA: TGTGCCAGCGGGGGCCCTTACACTGAAGCTTTCTTT.

For the CDR3, the DNA is TGTGCCAGCAGCGTGGCTCGTGGACTCTCTGGAAACACCATATATTTT. It encodes CASSVARGLSGNTIYF. V gene TRBV9 combines with J gene TRBJ1-3; no clear D. Trimming took 2 bases from V and 0 from J, leaving 12 bases between them. This CDR3 is built from 16 residues. Germline CDR1 reads SGDLS; CDR2 reads YYNGEE.

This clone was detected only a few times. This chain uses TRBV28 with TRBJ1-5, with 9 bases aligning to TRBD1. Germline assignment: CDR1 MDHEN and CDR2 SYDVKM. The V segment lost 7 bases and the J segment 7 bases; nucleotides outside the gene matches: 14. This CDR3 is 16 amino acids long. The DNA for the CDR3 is TGTGCCAGCATCCAGGCTCGAACAGGGGGCGGACAGCCCCAGCATTTT. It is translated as CASIQARTGGGQPQHF.

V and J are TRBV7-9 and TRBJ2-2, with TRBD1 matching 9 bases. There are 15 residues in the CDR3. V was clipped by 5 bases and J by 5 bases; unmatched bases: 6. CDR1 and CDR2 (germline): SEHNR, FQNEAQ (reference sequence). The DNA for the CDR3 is TGTGCCAGCAGCCTACTCGACAGGGGGACCGGGGAGCTGTTTTTT. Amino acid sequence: CASSLLDRGTGELFF. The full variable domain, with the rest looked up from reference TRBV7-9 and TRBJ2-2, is DTGVSQNPRHKITKRGQNVTFRCDPISEHNRLYWYRQTLGQGPEFLTYFQNEAQLEKSRLLSDRFSAERPKGSFSTLEIQRTEQGDSAMYLCASSLLDRGTGELFFGEGSRLTVL.

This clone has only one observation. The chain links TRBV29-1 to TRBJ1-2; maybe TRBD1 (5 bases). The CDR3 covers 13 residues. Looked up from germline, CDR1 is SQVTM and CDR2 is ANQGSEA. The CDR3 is CSVSRGGTYGYTF. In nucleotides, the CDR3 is TGCAGTGTTTCCCGGGGGGGGACTTATGGCTACACCTTC.